This T cell receptor (beta chain) was sequenced during a study of cytomegalovirus exposure and HLA in healthy donors. V gave up 3 bases and J gave up 2 bases, with 11 bases separating them. CDR1 is MNHEY and CDR2 is SMNVEV in the germline V gene (reference sequence). The CDR3 has 14 amino acids. Produced via immunoSEQ multiplex PCR; TCRdb's table is partial and in-frame only. The table has 110,000 or so clones, approximately 88% seen once. Sequencing was carried out using PBMCs. V gene TRBV27 combines with J gene TRBJ2-7, with D unresolved. This clonotype originated in a young man in good health and CMV-seronegative. CDR3 residues: CASSFADKTYEQYF. CDR3 nucleotides: TGTGCCAGCAGTTTCGCCGACAAGACCTACGAGCAGTACTTC.